Listed here are 32 T cell receptor beta chains from one sample, sequenced in a study of cytomegalovirus exposure and HLA in healthy donors. In the PCR, 60 Vbeta and 13 Jbeta primers were used. Assay: immunoSEQ multiplex PCR; the TCRdb copy retains only in-frame clones and omits some. The sample records some 100,000 clones, around 85% being singletons. Material: PBMCs. These receptors all stem from a man younger than 30 in good health and CMV-seronegative.

The rearrangement uses TRBV2 and TRBJ1-5; D may be TRBD1 (5 bases). CDR3 length equals 14 residues. Trimming cost V 2 bases and J 6 bases, with 11 bases left between them. Germline V gene sequence: CDR1 SNHLY, CDR2 FYNNEI. Here the CDR3 DNA reads TGTGCCAGCAGTGAACAGGGCTTAATTCAGCCCCAGCATTTT. As protein: CASSEQGLIQPQHF.

The chain combines TRBV6-5 with TRBJ2-4, with TRBD2 as a possible D gene (5 bases). The CDR3 is made up of 15 amino acids. Germline CDR1 MNHEY, CDR2 SVGAGI. The V and J ends lost 0 bases and 2 bases respectively, with 8 bases between them. CDR3 sequence: CASSYSRGSKNIQYF. Here the CDR3 DNA reads TGTGCCAGCAGTTACTCGAGAGGGTCCAAAAACATTCAGTACTTC.

The chain couples TRBV5-1 to TRBJ2-5, with 10 bases lining up with TRBD2. The germline V gene has CDR1 SGHRS and CDR2 YFSETQ. V trimming: 3 bases; J trimming: 3 bases; junction bases outside the gene matches: 8. This CDR3 comprises 16 residues. CDR3 bases: TGCGCCAGCAGCTCGGAGTTAGCGGGAGGTAAAGAGACCCAGTACTTC. Amino acids: CASSSELAGGKETQYF.

This rearrangement joins TRBV5-5 to TRBJ1-1; tentatively, D is TRBD1 (6 bases). The germline V and J ends were trimmed by 0 bases and 3 bases, with 15 bases remaining between them. CDR3 size: 16 residues. CDR1 and CDR2 from the germline V gene are SGHKS and YYEKEE (reference sequence). The CDR3 sequence: CASSLVTGFGDTEAFF. The CDR3 DNA reads TGTGCCAGCAGCTTGGTAACAGGGTTTGGGGACACTGAAGCTTTCTTT.

This chain connects TRBV5-6 to TRBJ2-5; 9 nucleotides line up with TRBD2. V shed 1 base and J 1 base; nucleotides not matched to a gene: 5. The V gene's germline CDR1 is SGHDT and CDR2 YYEEEE. CDR3 size: 16 residues. CDR3 in DNA: TGTGCCAGCAGCTTGTTAACTAGCGGGTTCCAAGAGACCCAGTACTTC. Its protein product is CASSLLTSGFQETQYF.

The chain employs TRBV23-1 and TRBJ2-7; the match to TRBD1 covers 9 bases. TRBV23-1 is an ORF, with its function uncertain. Trimming at V came to 4 bases and at J to 4 bases, leaving 11 bases not matched to a gene. The length of the CDR3 is 16 residues. CDR3: CASSRVGQGLDYEQYF. CDR3 nucleotide sequence: TGCGCCAGCAGTCGGGTGGGACAGGGCTTGGATTACGAGCAGTACTTC.

The V call is TRBV18, the J call TRBJ1-2; D uncertain. The CDR3 is 11 residues long. The germline V gene encodes CDR1 KGHSH and CDR2 LQKENI. V lost 5 bases to trimming and J lost 5 bases, with 6 bases between them. The DNA for the CDR3 is TGTGCCAGCTCATCCCCTTATGGCTACACCTTC. This translates into CASSSPYGYTF. The full variable domain, with the rest looked up from reference TRBV18 and TRBJ1-2, is NAGVMQNPRHLVRRRGQEARLRCSPMKGHSHVYWYRQLPEEGLKFMVYLQKENIIDESGMPKERFSAEFPKEGPSILRIQQVVRGDSAAYFCASSSPYGYTFGSGTRLTVV.

This rearrangement joins TRBV6-1 to TRBJ1-5; 8 nucleotides match TRBD1. The V segment lost 7 bases and the J segment 3 bases; nucleotides outside the gene matches: 8. The CDR3 totals 15 residues. Germline V gives CDR1 MNHNS, CDR2 SASEGT. CDR3 residues: CASTATGAYNQPQHF. The CDR3 nucleotides are TGTGCCAGCACTGCGACAGGGGCATACAATCAGCCCCAGCATTTT.

The V and J genes are TRBV5-1 and TRBJ1-2; 8 bases are a match to TRBD1. The CDR3 consists of 12 residues. Germline loops: CDR1 SGHRS, CDR2 YFSETQ. The V gene end was trimmed by 4 bases and the J gene end by 6 bases; junction bases not matched to a gene: 2. CDR3 sequence reads: CASSRTGNGYTF. The CDR3 region has the DNA TGCGCCAGCAGCCGGACAGGGAATGGCTACACCTTC.

The chain employs TRBV6-5 and TRBJ1-5; no reliable D call. Germline CDR1 reads MNHEY; CDR2 reads SVGAGI. The CDR3 spans 16 residues. Trimming took off 4 bases at V and 2 bases at J, with 15 bases between the two ends. The CDR3 nucleotides read TGTGCCAGCAGTTCCTCGTTGGAGAGGGGCAATCAGCCCCAGCATTTT. Translating gives CASSSSLERGNQPQHF.

The V call is TRBV5-1, the J call TRBJ1-1, with D possibly TRBD1 on 5 matching bases. The CDR3 sequence is 14 residues long. Looked up from germline, CDR1 is SGHRS and CDR2 is YFSETQ. V shed 6 bases and J shed 2 bases, with 14 bases lying between them. CDR3 region: CASKGLGFNTEAFF. The CDR3 coding sequence is TGCGCCAGCAAGGGGCTAGGGTTCAACACTGAAGCTTTCTTT.

This rearrangement joins TRBV27 to TRBJ1-1; perhaps TRBD1 as D (6 bases). CDR1 is MNHEY, CDR2 SMNVEV, per germline (reference sequence). The CDR3 extends over 13 amino acids. V dropped 5 bases and J dropped 8 bases, with 15 bases sitting between them. CDR3: CASSMDRGWEAFF. The CDR3 DNA sequence: TGTGCCAGCAGTATGGATAGGGGGTGGGAAGCTTTCTTT.

The chain couples TRBV28 to TRBJ2-7; D remains ambiguous. Germline assignment: CDR1 MDHEN and CDR2 SYDVKM. V lost 5 bases and J lost 2, with 13 bases in between. The length of the CDR3 is 14 residues. The CDR3 nucleotides read TGTGCCAGCAGTCTCCCCGCAACTCCCTACGAGCAGTACTTC. Translated, it gives CASSLPATPYEQYF.

V gene TRBV5-4 combines with J gene TRBJ1-3; TRBD1 might be the D (5 bases). The CDR3 is 15 residues long. The V gene's germline CDR1 is SGHNT and CDR2 YYREEE (reference sequence). V shed 5 bases and J shed 2 bases, with 14 bases lying between them. This chain's CDR3 is CASSPHWGAGNTIYF. DNA for the CDR3: TGTGCCAGCAGTCCCCATTGGGGGGCTGGAAACACCATATATTTT.

DNA for the CDR3: TGTGCCTGGAGTGCCCAGGGGGTCACTGTTAATGAAAAACTGTTTTTT. Protein: CAWSAQGVTVNEKLFF. The chain recombines TRBV30 with TRBJ1-4; 7 nucleotides match TRBD1. The junction had 9 bases not matched to a gene; V was cut back by 1 base and J by 4 bases. Germline V gene sequence: CDR1 GTSNPN, CDR2 SVGIG (reference sequence). The length of the CDR3 is 16 residues.

The J gene is TRBJ2-5, the V gene TRBV5-1; D perhaps matches TRBD1 (6 bases). The CDR3 is made up of 15 amino acids. In germline, CDR1 is SGHRS, CDR2 YFSETQ. The V and J ends lost 2 bases and 4 bases respectively, with 15 bases between them. The CDR3 coding sequence is TGCGCCAGCAGCTTAACCACGGGGACACCAGAGACCCAGTACTTC. It yields the protein CASSLTTGTPETQYF.

This clone was picked up one time. The chain employs TRBV27 and TRBJ1-5, with D maybe TRBD1 (5 bases). The CDR3 loop spans 16 amino acids. The V end was cut by 3 bases, the J end by 4 bases, with 16 bases between. The germline CDR1 and CDR2 sequences are MNHEY and SMNVEV (reference sequence). CDR3 residues: CASSFRSGRANQPQHF. As DNA, the CDR3 is TGTGCCAGCAGTTTTCGCTCGGGCAGGGCGAATCAGCCCCAGCATTTT.

This chain uses TRBV5-1 with TRBJ1-6; TRBD1 aligns across 8 bases. This CDR3 contains 15 residues. Unmatched junction bases numbered 8, after V lost 4 bases and J lost 8 bases. Germline V gene data show CDR1 as SGHRS and CDR2 as YFSETQ. The CDR3 sequence: CASSAGQGLHSPLHF. CDR3 sequence (DNA): TGCGCCAGCAGCGCTGGACAGGGTCTTCATTCACCCCTCCACTTT.

The rearrangement uses TRBV5-4 and TRBJ2-7; 9 bases map to TRBD2. V lost 4 bases and J lost 1; bases outside the gene matches: 6. Germline assignment: CDR1 SGHNT and CDR2 YYREEE (reference sequence). The CDR3 loop spans 15 amino acids. This CDR3 reads CASSGSGSPSYEQYF. CDR3 in DNA: TGTGCCAGCAGCGGTAGCGGGAGTCCGTCCTACGAGCAGTACTTC.

This chain uses TRBV9 with TRBJ1-1; a weak D match, TRBD1 (5 bases). Germline V lookup: CDR1 SGDLS, CDR2 YYNGEE. CDR3 length equals 16 residues. Trimming cost V 0 bases and J 7 bases, with 19 bases left between them. The CDR3 sequence is CASSVGPRLGGVEAFF. The DNA for the CDR3 is TGTGCCAGCAGCGTAGGCCCCCGCCTGGGAGGGGTTGAAGCTTTCTTT. Drawing the rest from reference TRBV9 and TRBJ1-1, the complete variable domain is DSGVTQTPKHLITATGQRVTLRCSPRSGDLSVYWYQQSLDQGLQFLIQYYNGEERAKGNILERFSAQQFPDLHSELNLSSLELGDSALYFCASSVGPRLGGVEAFFGQGTRLTVV.

This clone was seen only once. The J gene is TRBJ2-1, the V gene TRBV5-6; perhaps TRBD2 as D (5 bases). Looked up from germline, CDR1 is SGHDT and CDR2 is YYEEEE. V lost 6 bases and J 6 bases, leaving 16 bases between the germline ends. The CDR3 is 14 amino acids. This CDR3 reads CASTPERSTNEQFF. CDR3 sequence (DNA): TGTGCCAGCACGCCGGAGCGGTCCACCAATGAGCAGTTCTTC.

J is TRBJ1-4 and V is TRBV27; D gene unclear. Trimming took 4 bases from V and 0 from J, leaving 6 bases between them. The germline V gene encodes CDR1 MNHEY and CDR2 SMNVEV (reference sequence). This CDR3 is 14 amino acids long. The CDR3 nucleotides are TGTGCCAGCAGTTACGGGGCAACTAATGAAAAACTGTTTTTT. Residues: CASSYGATNEKLFF.

The chain joins TRBV29-1 to TRBJ1-3; D gene uncertain. The germline gives CDR1 SQVTM, CDR2 ANQGSEA. The CDR3 spans 12 residues. Trimming stripped 4 bases from V and 4 bases from J, with 8 bases between. The CDR3 loop reads CSVVLEGNTIYF. The DNA of the CDR3 is TGCAGCGTTGTCTTGGAGGGAAACACCATATATTTT.

The V gene is TRBV9, the J gene TRBJ2-2; 16 bases map to TRBD2. With V trimmed by 2 bases and J by 7 bases, 8 bases remained unmatched. Germline loops: CDR1 SGDLS, CDR2 YYNGEE. The CDR3 has 18 amino acids. In DNA, the CDR3 is TGTGCCAGCAGCGTGGGGACTAGCGGGAGGGCCGGTGGCGGGGAGCTGTTTTTT. It is translated as CASSVGTSGRAGGGELFF. The variable domain in full, completed from reference TRBV9 and TRBJ2-2, reads DSGVTQTPKHLITATGQRVTLRCSPRSGDLSVYWYQQSLDQGLQFLIQYYNGEERAKGNILERFSAQQFPDLHSELNLSSLELGDSALYFCASSVGTSGRAGGGELFFGEGSRLTVL.

A remark on this clone: Sequence at one end of the junction differs from germline and may be a read error. The J gene is TRBJ2-7, the V gene TRBV2; a possible D gene is TRBD1 (6 bases). This CDR3 spans 14 amino acids. Germline CDR1 is SNHLY and CDR2 is FYNNEI. CDR3 residues: CASIRQAPSYEQCF. CDR3 nucleotides: TGTGCCAGCATTCGACAGGCCCCCTCCTACGAGCAGTGCTTC.

The rearrangement uses TRBV28 and TRBJ1-5; D remains unclear. CDR1 MDHEN and CDR2 SYDVKM come from the germline V gene. The CDR3 spans 12 residues. Trimming pared 5 bases from V and 9 bases from J, leaving 11 bases between. CDR3 nucleotides: TGTGCCAGCAGTCCCGGTGTTCGGCCCCAGCATTTT. It is translated as CASSPGVRPQHF.

The V and J genes are TRBV6-1 and TRBJ2-5, with 11 bases fitting TRBD1. Trimming cost V 9 bases and J 5 bases; bases outside gene matches: 5. There are 13 residues in the CDR3. Germline V gene data show CDR1 as MNHNS and CDR2 as SASEGT. CDR3 in amino acids: CASGQGARETQYF. The CDR3 DNA is TGTGCCAGTGGACAGGGGGCACGGGAGACCCAGTACTTC.

This CDR3 reads CASSIGTSSPEQYF. CDR3 sequence (DNA): TGTGCCAGCAGTATCGGGACTAGTTCTCCCGAGCAGTACTTC. This chain uses TRBV6-6 with TRBJ2-7, with 8 bases aligning to TRBD2. J was trimmed by 6 bases and V by 5 bases; bases with no gene match: 9. The CDR3 runs to 14 residues. The germline V gene encodes CDR1 MNHNY and CDR2 SVGAGI (reference sequence).

This chain connects TRBV7-2 to TRBJ2-5, with D maybe TRBD1 (5 bases). The CDR3 consists of 16 residues. The germline gives CDR1 SGHTA, CDR2 FQGNSA. Trimming left V 4 bases short and J 2 bases short, with 17 bases between. The DNA of the CDR3 is TGTGCCAGCAGCTCCCGACGCTTAGGGGATCAAGAGACCCAGTACTTC. Encoded protein: CASSSRRLGDQETQYF.

The chain couples TRBV9 to TRBJ2-1; 11 bases agree with TRBD2. CDR3 size: 16 residues. The J segment lost 8 bases and the V segment lost 3 bases, leaving 10 bases of the junction unmatched. Per the germline V gene, CDR1 is SGDLS and CDR2 is YYNGEE. This chain's CDR3 is CASSAYSGRALDEQFF. Here the CDR3 DNA reads TGTGCCAGCAGCGCATATAGCGGGAGGGCCCTCGATGAGCAGTTCTTC.

This chain uses TRBV7-9 with TRBJ2-7, with 7 positions matching TRBD1. V shed 1 base and J 2 bases; nucleotides not matched to a gene: 8. The germline V gene has CDR1 SEHNR and CDR2 FQNEAQ (reference sequence). This CDR3 spans 16 amino acids. CDR3 protein: CASSLGSTGETYEQYF. As DNA, the CDR3 is TGTGCCAGCAGCTTAGGTAGCACAGGGGAAACCTACGAGCAGTACTTC.

This sequence joins TRBV27 and TRBJ1-1; a weak D match, TRBD1 (6 bases). V was clipped by 2 bases and J by 2 bases, with 15 bases between them. The germline V gene encodes CDR1 MNHEY and CDR2 SMNVEV (reference sequence). The length of the CDR3 is 16 residues. CDR3 in DNA: TGTGCCAGCAGTTTACGGCAGGGGTCGGCAAACACTGAAGCTTTCTTT. Its translation is CASSLRQGSANTEAFF.